This TCR beta chain was captured by sequencing in a study of human T cells and chemical hapten exposure. Study context: There were weekly diphenylcyclopropenone doses to the scalp for patients throughout the roughly 24-week study. Study-level findings and limits: More PT1 expanded TCRs went with higher patch test scores.

In the case of this clonotype: The antigen is not known.

Time point denoted: pre-sensitization, week 0. Described treatment: therapeutic diphenylcyclopropenone sensitization with weekly scalp DPC. Blood draws preceded each patch test application. Unfractionated whole blood yielded the extracted total RNA. Per germline, CDR1 SEHNR and CDR2 FQNEAQ (reference sequence). V was trimmed by 3 bases and J by 3 bases, leaving 8 bases between them. CDR3 size: 13 residues. TCRdb used MiXCR to reprocess the RACE reads, holding one entry per CDR3 protein. This sample has roughly 110,000 distinct CDR3 sequences, with more than 10% found just once. Sequencing used whole blood, obtained in connection with sensitization to the hapten diphenylcyclopropenone (DPC). This clonotype was obtained from a woman aged 45 to 65 with alopecia areata. Some clones in this sample may be carry-over from other donors' samples. This chain joins TRBV7-9 and TRBJ2-5; weak D call: TRBD2 (5 bases). CDR3 region: CASSFGGEETQYF. DNA for the CDR3: TGTGCCAGCAGCTTTGGAGGAGAAGAGACCCAGTACTTC.